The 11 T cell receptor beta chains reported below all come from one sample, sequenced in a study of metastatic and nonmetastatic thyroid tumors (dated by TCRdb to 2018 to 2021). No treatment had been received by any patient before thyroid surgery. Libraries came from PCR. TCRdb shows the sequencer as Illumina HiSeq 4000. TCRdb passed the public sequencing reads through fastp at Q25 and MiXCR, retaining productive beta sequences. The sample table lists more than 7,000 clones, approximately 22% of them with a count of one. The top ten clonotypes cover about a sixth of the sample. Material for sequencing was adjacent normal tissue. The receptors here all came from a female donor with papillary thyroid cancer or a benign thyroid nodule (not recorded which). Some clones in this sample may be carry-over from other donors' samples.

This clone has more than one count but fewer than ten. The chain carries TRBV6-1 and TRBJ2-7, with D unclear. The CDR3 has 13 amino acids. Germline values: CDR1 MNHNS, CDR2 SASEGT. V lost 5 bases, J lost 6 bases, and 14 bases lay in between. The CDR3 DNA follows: TGTGCCAGCAGTTTCCACGAGGTTTCCGAGCAGTACTTC. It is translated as CASSFHEVSEQYF.

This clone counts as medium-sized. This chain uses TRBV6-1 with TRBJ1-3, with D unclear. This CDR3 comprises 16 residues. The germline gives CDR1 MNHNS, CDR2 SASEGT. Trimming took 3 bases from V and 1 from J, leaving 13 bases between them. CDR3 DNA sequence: TGTGCCAGCAGTGACAACCTTGTGGCGTCTGGAAACACCATATATTTT. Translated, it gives CASSDNLVASGNTIYF.

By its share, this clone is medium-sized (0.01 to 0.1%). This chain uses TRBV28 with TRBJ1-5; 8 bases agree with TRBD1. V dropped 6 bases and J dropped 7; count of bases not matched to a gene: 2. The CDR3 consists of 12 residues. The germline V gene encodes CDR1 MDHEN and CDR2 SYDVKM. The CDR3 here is CASRQGAQPQHF. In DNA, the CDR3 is TGTGCCAGCAGGCAGGGGGCCCAGCCCCAGCATTTT.

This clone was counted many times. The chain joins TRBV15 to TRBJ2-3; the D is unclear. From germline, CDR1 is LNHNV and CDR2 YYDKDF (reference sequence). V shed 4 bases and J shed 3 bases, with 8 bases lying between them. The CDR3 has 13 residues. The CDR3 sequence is CATSMGNTDTQYF. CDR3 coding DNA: TGTGCCACCAGCATGGGTAATACAGATACGCAGTATTTT.

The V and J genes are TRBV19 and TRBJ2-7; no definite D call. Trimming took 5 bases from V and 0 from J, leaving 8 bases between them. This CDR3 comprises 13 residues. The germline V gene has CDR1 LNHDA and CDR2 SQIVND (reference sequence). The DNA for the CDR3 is TGTGCCAGTAGTCTGTACTACTCCTACGAGCAGTACTTC. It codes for CASSLYYSYEQYF.

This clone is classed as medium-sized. As DNA, the CDR3 is TGTGCCAGTAGTATAAGGGGACAGACCTACGAGCAGTACTTC. Residues: CASSIRGQTYEQYF. V gene TRBV19 combines with J gene TRBJ2-7, with 7 bases fitting TRBD1. The CDR3 loop spans 14 amino acids. The germline V gene encodes CDR1 LNHDA and CDR2 SQIVND (reference sequence). The ends lost 2 bases at V and 2 bases at J; junction bases unmatched: 3.

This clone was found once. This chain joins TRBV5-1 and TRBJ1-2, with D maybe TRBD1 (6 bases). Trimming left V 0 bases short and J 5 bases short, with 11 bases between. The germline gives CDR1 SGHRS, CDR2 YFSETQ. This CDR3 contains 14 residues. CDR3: CASSLAGGAYGYTF. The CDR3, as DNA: TGCGCCAGCAGCTTGGCGGGGGGCGCGTATGGCTACACCTTC.

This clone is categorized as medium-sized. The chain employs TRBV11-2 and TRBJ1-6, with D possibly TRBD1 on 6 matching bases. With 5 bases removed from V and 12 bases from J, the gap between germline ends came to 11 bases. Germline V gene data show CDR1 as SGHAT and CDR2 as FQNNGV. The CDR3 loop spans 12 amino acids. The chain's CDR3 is CASSLQGLPLHF. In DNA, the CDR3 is TGTGCCAGCAGCCTCCAGGGGTTACCCCTCCACTTT.

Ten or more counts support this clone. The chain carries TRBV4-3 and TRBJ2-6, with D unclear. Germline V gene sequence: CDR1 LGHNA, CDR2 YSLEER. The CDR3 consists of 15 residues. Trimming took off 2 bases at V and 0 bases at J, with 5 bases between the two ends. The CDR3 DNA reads TGCGCCAGCAGCCAAAGTCGCTCTGGGGCCAACGTCCTGACTTTC. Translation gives CASSQSRSGANVLTF.

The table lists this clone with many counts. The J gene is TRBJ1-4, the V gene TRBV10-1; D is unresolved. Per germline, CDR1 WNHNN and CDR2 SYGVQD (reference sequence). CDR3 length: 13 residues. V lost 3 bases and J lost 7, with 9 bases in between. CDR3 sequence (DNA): TGCGCCAGCAGTGACCGGGTCGGTGAAAAACTGTTTTTT. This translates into CASSDRVGEKLFF.

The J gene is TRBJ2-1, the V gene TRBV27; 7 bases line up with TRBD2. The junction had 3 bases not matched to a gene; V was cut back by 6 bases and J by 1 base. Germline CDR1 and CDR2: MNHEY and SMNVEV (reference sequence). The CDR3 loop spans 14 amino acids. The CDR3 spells CASSSSGSYNEQFF. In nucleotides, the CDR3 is TGTGCCAGCAGCTCTAGCGGATCCTACAATGAGCAGTTCTTC.